Below, 21 T cell receptor beta chains from the same sample are listed, as sequenced in a study of technical replicates of blood from several donors. Produced via immunoSEQ multiplex PCR; TCRdb's table is partial and in-frame only. The sample holds 50,000 to 70,000 clones, 91% seen once. Sequencing input: PBMCs. These receptors were collected from a human donor in good health. Some clones in this sample may be carry-over from other donors' samples.

This clone was seen a single time. V and J are TRBV5-6 and TRBJ2-2; 8 nucleotides line up with TRBD2. CDR1 is SGHDT, CDR2 YYEEEE, per germline. CDR3 length equals 16 residues. V lost 5 bases, J lost 5 bases, and 11 bases stayed unmatched. CDR3 DNA sequence: TGTGCCAGCAGACAAGGGGGGCTAGCGGGTACCGGGGAGCTGTTTTTT. This sequence encodes CASRQGGLAGTGELFF.

This chain connects TRBV5-5 to TRBJ2-2; D possibly corresponds to TRBD2 (6 bases). This CDR3 comprises 15 residues. Trimming took 4 bases from V and 5 from J, leaving 15 bases between them. Germline V gene sequence: CDR1 SGHKS, CDR2 YYEKEE (reference sequence). This CDR3 reads CASSPKVEGTGELFF. The CDR3 bases are TGTGCCAGCAGCCCGAAAGTGGAGGGGACCGGGGAGCTGTTTTTT.

The V gene is TRBV7-9, the J gene TRBJ1-6; D is ambiguous. Trimming took off 1 base at V and 7 bases at J, with 20 bases between the two ends. The CDR3 runs 18 residues. The germline V gene encodes CDR1 SEHNR and CDR2 FQNEAQ (reference sequence). The CDR3: CASSLDFLRGGGNSPLHF. CDR3 in DNA: TGTGCCAGCAGCTTAGACTTTTTACGGGGAGGAGGCAATTCACCCCTCCACTTT.

The rearrangement joins TRBV5-1 to TRBJ1-6, with D perhaps TRBD1 (6 bases). Per the germline V gene, CDR1 is SGHRS and CDR2 is YFSETQ. This CDR3 comprises 14 residues. V was shortened by 2 bases and J by 5 bases, with 8 bases between the two germline ends. CDR3 protein: CASSLGQNNSPLHF. The CDR3 nucleotides read TGCGCCAGCAGCTTAGGACAGAATAATTCACCCCTCCACTTT. Drawing the rest from reference TRBV5-1 and TRBJ1-6, the complete variable domain is KAGVTQTPRYLIKTRGQQVTLSCSPISGHRSVSWYQQTPGQGLQFLFEYFSETQRNKGNFPGRFSGRQFSNSRSEMNVSTLELGDSALYLCASSLGQNNSPLHFGNGTRLTVT.

V and J are TRBV9 and TRBJ2-1; 8 bases map to TRBD1. CDR1 is SGDLS and CDR2 is YYNGEE in the germline V gene. This CDR3 has 16 amino acids. V lost 3 bases to trimming and J lost 5 bases; unmatched junction nucleotides: 10. This chain's CDR3 is CASSELGDRYDNEQFF. The CDR3 coding sequence is TGTGCCAGCAGCGAGCTCGGGGACAGGTACGACAATGAGCAGTTCTTC. Full variable domain (missing parts from reference TRBV9 and TRBJ2-1): DSGVTQTPKHLITATGQRVTLRCSPRSGDLSVYWYQQSLDQGLQFLIQYYNGEERAKGNILERFSAQQFPDLHSELNLSSLELGDSALYFCASSELGDRYDNEQFFGPGTRLTVL.

The chain has TRBV5-1 and TRBJ2-6; D ambiguous. This CDR3 has 13 residues. V shed 4 bases and J shed 1 base, with 3 bases lying between them. CDR1 and CDR2 (germline): SGHRS, YFSETQ. The CDR3 is CASSQSGANVLTF. CDR3 sequence (DNA): TGCGCCAGCAGCCAGTCTGGGGCCAACGTCCTGACTTTC.

CDR3 in amino acids: CASSMPPDRLEAFF. The DNA of the CDR3 is TGTGCCAGTAGTATGCCCCCCGACAGACTTGAAGCTTTCTTT. The chain combines TRBV19 with TRBJ1-1; TRBD1 is a possible D gene (5 bases). V shed 3 bases and J shed 7 bases, with 15 bases lying between them. Germline CDR1 reads LNHDA; CDR2 reads SQIVND (reference sequence). This CDR3 spans 14 amino acids.

V gene TRBV19 combines with J gene TRBJ2-6, with a tentative D call TRBD2 (6 bases). Germline V gene lookup returns CDR1 LNHDA and CDR2 SQIVND (reference sequence). The V gene lost 3 bases and the J gene lost 3 bases, with 9 bases spanning the gap. The CDR3 has 15 amino acids. The CDR3 bases are TGTGCCAGTAGTATCTTCGGGGGTGGGGCCAACGTCCTGACTTTC. It yields the protein CASSIFGGGANVLTF.

The chain employs TRBV7-2 and TRBJ2-1; 7 nucleotides agree with TRBD2. V dropped 2 bases and J dropped 10; count of bases not matched to a gene: 5. The CDR3 is 13 residues long. CDR1 and CDR2 from the germline V gene are SGHTA and FQGNSA. The CDR3: CASSLFTSAEQFF. The DNA for the CDR3 is TGTGCCAGCAGCTTATTTACTAGCGCGGAGCAGTTCTTC.

The V gene is TRBV5-1, the J gene TRBJ2-1, with D possibly TRBD1 on 6 matching bases. V lost 2 bases, J lost 7 bases, and 13 bases lay in between. Germline V gives CDR1 SGHRS, CDR2 YFSETQ. The CDR3 loop spans 14 amino acids. The CDR3 region has the DNA TGCGCCAGCAGCTTAACGGAGAGGGGGAATGAGCAGTTCTTC. Its protein product is CASSLTERGNEQFF.

The chain carries TRBV29-1 and TRBJ1-4, with D perhaps matching TRBD1 (5 bases). Between the trimmed V and J ends, which lost 6 bases and 11 bases, there was a span of 13 bases. In germline, CDR1 is SQVTM, CDR2 ANQGSEA. The CDR3 covers 11 residues. CDR3 sequence: CSVDREGKLFF. In DNA, the CDR3 is TGCAGCGTCGACAGAGAAGGGAAACTGTTTTTT.

This chain joins TRBV19 and TRBJ2-3; 12 bases are shared with TRBD2. The germline V gene encodes CDR1 LNHDA and CDR2 SQIVND (reference sequence). The trim removed 5 bases at V and 4 bases at J, leaving 7 bases unmatched. The CDR3 length is 16 residues. CDR3 DNA sequence: TGTGCCAGTAGTCCCGGGGCTAGCGGGGGGGCAGATACGCAGTATTTT. As protein: CASSPGASGGADTQYF.

V usage is TRBV7-8 and J usage is TRBJ2-2; D is possibly TRBD2 (5 bases). CDR1 is SGHVS and CDR2 is FQNEAQ in the germline V gene. The CDR3 sequence is 14 residues long. The V end lost 5 bases, the J end lost 1 base, and 8 bases lay between the germline ends. The CDR3 spells CASSPGGNTGELFF. In DNA form, the CDR3 reads TGTGCCAGCAGCCCTGGAGGGAACACCGGGGAGCTGTTTTTT.

The V and J genes are TRBV5-1 and TRBJ2-7, with D perhaps matching TRBD2 (6 bases). CDR3 length: 15 amino acids. Germline values: CDR1 SGHRS, CDR2 YFSETQ. Trimming shortened V by 0 bases and J by 3 bases, and 13 bases separated the two germline ends. The CDR3 loop reads CASSLAPGSRYEQYF. As DNA, the CDR3 is TGCGCCAGCAGCTTGGCACCCGGGAGTCGCTACGAGCAGTACTTC.

This clone was recorded once. This chain connects TRBV7-3 to TRBJ1-1; a weak D match, TRBD1 (5 bases). V lost 5 bases and J 7 bases, leaving 17 bases between the germline ends. The CDR3 runs to 14 residues. The germline CDR1 and CDR2 sequences are SGHTA and FQGTGA. CDR3 sequence reads: CASSPGFQSGEAFF. The CDR3 nucleotides read TGTGCCAGCAGCCCAGGGTTTCAGTCAGGTGAAGCTTTCTTT.

This clone showed up just once. The chain has TRBV30 and TRBJ1-1; D is perhaps TRBD1 (5 bases). Germline CDR1 and CDR2: GTSNPN and SVGIG (reference sequence). With 0 bases removed from V and 10 bases from J, the gap between germline ends came to 18 bases. This CDR3 region has 14 residues. CDR3 protein: CAWSVRGVGRGAFF. The CDR3 coding sequence is TGTGCCTGGAGTGTACGGGGGGTTGGGAGGGGAGCTTTCTTT.

V and J are TRBV6-4 and TRBJ2-1; 8 nucleotides line up with TRBD2. Germline values: CDR1 MRHNA, CDR2 SNTAGT. This CDR3 has 16 amino acids. The ends lost 0 bases at V and 9 bases at J; junction bases unmatched: 10. This chain's CDR3 is CASSDSYGGLATEQFF. In DNA, the CDR3 is TGTGCCAGCAGTGACTCATATGGAGGACTAGCTACTGAGCAGTTCTTC.

This clone has only one observation. The conserved phenylalanine or tryptophan is not found at the CDR3 terminus, so this likely reflects a read error. Because the CDR3's place on the DNA is in doubt, the DNA is left out and the CDR3 is given as listed by TCRdb. This chain connects TRBV7-8 to TRBJ1-6. The germline V gene encodes CDR1 SGHVS and CDR2 FQNEAQ. Termini included, the CDR3 measures 9 amino acids. The CDR3 loop reads CASSGTQRN.

The V and J genes are TRBV27 and TRBJ1-6, with D possibly TRBD1 on 5 matching bases. Germline CDR1 reads MNHEY; CDR2 reads SMNVEV (reference sequence). The V and J ends lost 5 bases and 14 bases respectively, with 19 bases between them. The CDR3 is 14 amino acids. The CDR3 sequence is CASSPGALRGALHF. Written as DNA, the CDR3 is TGTGCCAGCAGTCCCGGGGCCCTCCGGGGGGCCCTCCACTTT.

J is TRBJ2-7 and V is TRBV14, with D hard to call. The CDR3 spans 11 residues. Per germline, CDR1 SGHDN and CDR2 FVKESK. V lost 3 bases and J 3 bases, leaving 3 bases between the germline ends. The CDR3 sequence is CASSHNYEQYF. Written as DNA, the CDR3 is TGTGCCAGCAGCCATAACTACGAGCAGTACTTC.

The chain carries TRBV28 and TRBJ2-7; 9 bases line up with TRBD1. Looked up from germline, CDR1 is MDHEN and CDR2 is SYDVKM. Trimming cost V 4 bases and J 7 bases; bases outside gene matches: 14. The CDR3 consists of 16 residues. The CDR3 loop is CASSWTRDRESYEQYF. CDR3 coding DNA: TGTGCCAGCAGTTGGACCCGGGACAGGGAATCTTATGAGCAGTACTTC.